The 28 T cell receptor beta chains below were found in one sample sequenced in a study of blood T cell repertoires in COVID-19. Generated by immunoSEQ multiplex PCR, the TCRdb table keeps only in-frame clones and is missing some. The repertoire consists of more than 85,000 clones, with about 91% occurring once and the leading ten covering less than 4.5%. Input material: peripheral blood. These receptors originate from a man younger than 35 with acute or convalescent COVID-19.

This sequence joins TRBV14 and TRBJ2-7; no firm D call. This CDR3 is 11 amino acids long. V lost 5 bases and J lost 4, with 6 bases in between. From germline, CDR1 is SGHDN and CDR2 FVKESK. CDR3 nucleotide sequence: TGTGCCAGCAGCATTAAATACGAGCAGTACTTC. This gives the protein CASSIKYEQYF.

This clone was counted once. The chain combines TRBV6-4 with TRBJ2-3; D is perhaps TRBD2 (6 bases). Looked up from germline, CDR1 is MRHNA and CDR2 is SNTAGT. Deletions cut 2 bases from V and 10 bases from J, with 16 bases between. The CDR3 covers 14 residues. The CDR3 loop is CASSDGVGGAPQYF. The CDR3 DNA reads TGTGCCAGCAGTGACGGGGTAGGAGGGGCCCCGCAGTATTTT.

The rearrangement links TRBV27 to TRBJ2-3; D is unclear. Trimming cost V 7 bases and J 4 bases, with 21 bases left between them. Germline loops: CDR1 MNHEY, CDR2 SMNVEV (reference sequence). This CDR3 contains 16 residues. Here the CDR3 reads CASMVLRNTQSDTQYF. The CDR3 DNA reads TGTGCCAGCATGGTCCTGAGGAATACTCAATCAGATACGCAGTATTTT.

J is TRBJ2-5 and V is TRBV11-1; 10 bases map to TRBD2. V trimming: 3 bases; J trimming: 0 bases; junction bases outside the gene matches: 1. The V gene's germline CDR1 is SGHAT and CDR2 FQDESV (reference sequence). CDR3 size: 15 residues. CDR3 loop: CASSFSGRYQETQYF. DNA for the CDR3: TGTGCCAGCAGCTTTAGCGGGAGGTACCAAGAGACCCAGTACTTC.

The V and J genes are TRBV3-1 (or the pseudogene TRBV3-2) and TRBJ2-1; a possible D gene is TRBD2 (6 bases). The germline V gene encodes CDR1 LGHDT and CDR2 YNNKEL (reference sequence). V lost 4 bases and J 7 bases, leaving 20 bases between the germline ends. This CDR3 contains 16 residues. DNA of the CDR3: TGTGCCAGCAGCCCGACCGGGACTCGCCCCCTAAATGAGCAGTTCTTC. Translating gives CASSPTGTRPLNEQFF.

CDR3 residues: CASSPLFGRREKSEQYF. The CDR3 region has the DNA TGTGCCAGCAGCCCGTTGTTCGGGAGGCGGGAGAAATCCGAGCAGTACTTC. This chain joins TRBV14 and TRBJ2-7; 7 bases agree with TRBD2. Trimming removed 4 bases from V and 6 bases from J; junction bases left unmatched: 18. Looked up from germline, CDR1 is SGHDN and CDR2 is FVKESK. The CDR3 runs to 17 residues.

In this sample, this clone turned up once. The chain uses TRBV30 and TRBJ1-5; no clear D gene. V lost 1 base and J 0 bases, leaving 13 bases between the germline ends. CDR3 length: 16 residues. Germline V CDR1 and CDR2: GTSNPN, SVGIG (reference sequence). The CDR3 region is CAWSGIAGVSNQPQHF. The CDR3 nucleotides are TGTGCCTGGAGTGGGATTGCAGGTGTTAGCAATCAGCCCCAGCATTTT.

This chain connects TRBV15 to TRBJ1-2; possible D gene TRBD1, 6 bases. The CDR3 covers 14 residues. Trimming took 3 bases from V and 4 from J, leaving 12 bases between them. Per the germline V gene, CDR1 is LNHNV and CDR2 is YYDKDF (reference sequence). The CDR3 nucleotides are TGTGCCACCAGCAGTAGTGCCAGGGGCTATGGCTACACCTTC. Encoded protein: CATSSSARGYGYTF. Drawing the rest from reference TRBV15 and TRBJ1-2, the complete variable domain is DAMVIQNPRYQVTQFGKPVTLSCSQTLNHNVMYWYQQKSSQAPKLLFHYYDKDFNNEADTPDNFQSRRPNTSFCFLDIRSPGLGDTAMYLCATSSSARGYGYTFGSGTRLTVV.

The V and J genes are TRBV7-2 and TRBJ1-5; 8 nucleotides line up with TRBD1. Trimming took 4 bases from V and 3 from J; bases not matched to a gene: 8. Germline CDR1 reads SGHTA; CDR2 reads FQGNSA. This CDR3 has 16 amino acids. For the CDR3, the DNA is TGTGCCAGCAGCTCCGGGCAGGGGGCCCACAATCAGCCCCAGCATTTT. It specifies CASSSGQGAHNQPQHF. Full variable domain (remainder filled in from reference TRBV7-2 and TRBJ1-5): GAGVSQSPSNKVTEKGKDVELRCDPISGHTALYWYRQSLGQGLEFLIYFQGNSAPDKSGLPSDRFSAERTGGSVSTLTIQRTQQEDSAVYLCASSSGQGAHNQPQHFGDGTRLSIL.

J is TRBJ1-4 and V is TRBV9; D not resolved. This CDR3 has 15 residues. V was cut by 4 bases and J by 5 bases, with 15 bases left in between. From germline, CDR1 is SGDLS and CDR2 YYNGEE. The CDR3 nucleotides are TGTGCCAGCAGCTCCCCGAGGGAGGTGAATGAAAAACTGTTTTTT. Residues: CASSSPREVNEKLFF.

The chain is built from TRBV24-1 and TRBJ1-2; D remains unclear. The CDR3 is 13 amino acids. Germline loops: CDR1 KGHDR, CDR2 SFDVKD. Trimming pared 9 bases from V and 1 base from J, leaving 11 bases between. Written as DNA, the CDR3 is TGTGCCACCTCGGCCCGGGATAACTATGGCTACACCTTC. Its translation is CATSARDNYGYTF.

The chain carries TRBV27 and TRBJ1-5, with 10 bases matching TRBD1. This CDR3 has 14 residues. The germline gives CDR1 MNHEY, CDR2 SMNVEV (reference sequence). V trimming: 6 bases; J trimming: 5 bases; junction bases outside the gene matches: 4. CDR3 sequence reads: CASRPGQGYQPQHF. Written as DNA, the CDR3 is TGTGCCAGCAGACCGGGACAGGGGTATCAGCCCCAGCATTTT.

Only one count was recorded for this clone. The DNA for the CDR3 is TGTGCCAGCAGTTACGGGCAGTCCAACTATGGCTACACCTTC. It yields the protein CASSYGQSNYGYTF. The V call is TRBV6-5, the J call TRBJ1-2; unclear D gene. V lost 2 bases and J 2 bases, leaving 9 bases between the germline ends. Germline lookup yields CDR1 MNHEY and CDR2 SVGAGI. This CDR3 is 14 amino acids long.

This clone has only a few counts. V gene TRBV5-3 combines with J gene TRBJ1-1, with TRBD1 as a possible D gene (5 bases). TRBV5-3 has ORF status, its function being uncertain. V lost 0 bases to trimming and J lost 2 bases, with 17 bases between them. The CDR3 sequence is 17 residues long. CDR3 in DNA: TGTGCCAGAAGCTTGGACAGGTTAGGGTGGGGAAACACTGAAGCTTTCTTT. This translates into CARSLDRLGWGNTEAFF.

V and J are TRBV5-1 and TRBJ1-2, with a tentative D call TRBD1 (6 bases). V was shortened by 4 bases and J by 4 bases, with 20 bases between the two germline ends. This CDR3 spans 16 amino acids. The germline gives CDR1 SGHRS, CDR2 YFSETQ. The CDR3 bases are TGCGCCAGCAGCCCTATGACAGGACAATTCCCCTATGGCTACACCTTC. Its protein product is CASSPMTGQFPYGYTF.

The rearrangement uses TRBV7-9 and TRBJ2-1, with TRBD2 identical over 14 bases. This CDR3 comprises 18 residues. V was clipped by 5 bases and J by 7 bases; unmatched bases: 13. Per the germline V gene, CDR1 is SEHNR and CDR2 is FQNEAQ (reference sequence). In nucleotides, the CDR3 is TGTGCCAGCAGCCCACATCGACTAGCGGGAGGGCCGGGAAATGAGCAGTTCTTC. Translating gives CASSPHRLAGGPGNEQFF.

The chain joins TRBV11-3 to TRBJ1-1; no reliable D call. Deletions cut 1 base from V and 3 bases from J, with 6 bases between. The CDR3 contains 13 residues. The germline V gene has CDR1 SGHNT and CDR2 YENEEA. The CDR3 DNA reads as TGTGCCAGCAGCTTAGGCGGGGACACTGAAGCTTTCTTT. Translated: CASSLGGDTEAFF.

This chain connects TRBV21-1 to TRBJ2-1; the D call TRBD2 from the table was never checked on the DNA. TRBV21-1 is tagged as a pseudogene. The CDR3 consists of 12 residues. CDR3 residues: CASSKVPGLQFF. The CDR3 DNA is TGTGCCAGCAGCAAAGTTCCCGGACTACAGTTCTTC.

V usage is TRBV3-1 (or the pseudogene TRBV3-2) and J usage is TRBJ1-5; D ambiguous. CDR3 length: 15 residues. The V end was cut by 1 base, the J end by 2 bases, with 9 bases between. Germline V CDR1 and CDR2: LGHDT, YNNKEL (reference sequence). CDR3 in DNA: TGTGCCAGCAGCCAAGGGCCCTTTGGCAATCAGCCCCAGCATTTT. Encoded protein: CASSQGPFGNQPQHF.

This chain connects TRBV7-2 to TRBJ1-5; 9 bases fit TRBD1. The CDR3 consists of 16 residues. Trimming cost V 5 bases and J 2 bases; bases outside gene matches: 7. The germline V gene encodes CDR1 SGHTA and CDR2 FQGNSA. The chain's CDR3 is CASSLQGAFGNQPQHF. The CDR3, as DNA: TGTGCCAGCAGCCTACAGGGGGCTTTCGGCAATCAGCCCCAGCATTTT.

The chain carries TRBV9 and TRBJ1-2; D remains unclear. Germline V CDR1 and CDR2: SGDLS, YYNGEE. This CDR3 comprises 14 residues. V was clipped by 4 bases and J by 3 bases, with 13 bases between them. This CDR3 reads CASSSGGSYYGYTF. CDR3 bases: TGTGCCAGCAGCTCTGGAGGGAGTTACTATGGCTACACCTTC.

The J gene is TRBJ1-6, the V gene TRBV4-1; D is unresolved. V was clipped by 7 bases and J by 11 bases, with 18 bases between them. The CDR3 totals 14 residues. From germline, CDR1 is MGHRA and CDR2 YSYEKL. The CDR3 DNA is TGCGCCAGCAAAGTCGGCCCGGCGGTGACACCCCTCCACTTT. It specifies CASKVGPAVTPLHF.

The CDR3 region is CASSVVEGGRGQNSGNTIYF. The CDR3 nucleotides are TGTGCCAGCAGCGTAGTTGAGGGGGGCAGGGGGCAGAACTCTGGAAACACCATATATTTT. This sequence joins TRBV9 and TRBJ1-3; 8 nucleotides align to TRBD1. The length of the CDR3 is 20 residues. Losses at the gene ends were 0 bases for V and 0 bases for J; bases not matched to a gene: 14. Per germline, CDR1 SGDLS and CDR2 YYNGEE. The full variable domain, its missing parts supplied by reference TRBV9 and TRBJ1-3, is DSGVTQTPKHLITATGQRVTLRCSPRSGDLSVYWYQQSLDQGLQFLIQYYNGEERAKGNILERFSAQQFPDLHSELNLSSLELGDSALYFCASSVVEGGRGQNSGNTIYFGEGSWLTVV.

The sample holds a few counts of this clone. V is TRBV18 and J is TRBJ1-1; no firm D call. Germline CDR1 KGHSH, CDR2 LQKENI. There are 14 residues in the CDR3. Trimming took 2 bases from V and 3 from J, leaving 10 bases between them. In nucleotides, the CDR3 is TGTGCCAGCTCACCAAGAACTTACGACACTGAAGCTTTCTTT. Its protein product is CASSPRTYDTEAFF.

CDR3 sequence: CASSRGRAEKLFF. CDR3 nucleotides: TGTGCCAGCAGCCGAGGCCGTGCAGAAAAACTGTTTTTT. V and J are TRBV6-5 and TRBJ1-4; D ambiguous. V was trimmed by 6 bases and J by 8 bases, leaving 13 bases between them. CDR3 length: 13 residues. Germline lookup yields CDR1 MNHEY and CDR2 SVGAGI.

This clone came up a few times. The V gene is TRBV19, the J gene TRBJ1-3; unclear D gene. Germline values: CDR1 LNHDA, CDR2 SQIVND (reference sequence). CDR3 length: 18 amino acids. Deletions cut 6 bases from V and 1 base from J, with 22 bases between. CDR3 amino acids: CASRTHTGSLGSGNTIYF. The CDR3 nucleotides read TGTGCCAGTAGAACACACACGGGGAGTCTTGGATCTGGAAACACCATATATTTT. Supplemented by reference TRBV19 and TRBJ1-3, the full variable domain reads DGGITQSPKYLFRKEGQNVTLSCEQNLNHDAMYWYRQDPGQGLRLIYYSQIVNDFQKGDIAEGYSVSREKKESFPLTVTSAQKNPTAFYLCASRTHTGSLGSGNTIYFGEGSWLTVV.

The count of this clone is one. V and J are TRBV30 and TRBJ1-4, with 7 bases lining up with TRBD1. The length of the CDR3 is 14 residues. Germline CDR1 is GTSNPN and CDR2 is SVGIG (reference sequence). The V segment lost 0 bases and the J segment 5 bases; nucleotides outside the gene matches: 3. CDR3 protein: CAWSVGGQNEKLFF. DNA for the CDR3: TGTGCCTGGAGTGTAGGGGGACAGAATGAAAAACTGTTTTTT.

This chain uses TRBV19 with TRBJ1-2; 7 bases agree with TRBD1. Trimming removed 3 bases from V and 4 bases from J; junction bases left unmatched: 11. The germline V gene encodes CDR1 LNHDA and CDR2 SQIVND (reference sequence). The CDR3 extends over 16 amino acids. CDR3 DNA sequence: TGTGCCAGTAGTATCAGGGGGAGCGGACCGATCTATGGCTACACCTTC. This sequence encodes CASSIRGSGPIYGYTF.